Below, 10 T cell receptor beta chains from the same sample are listed, as sequenced in a study of shared clonotypes between healthy human individuals. Naive-designated CD8 cells lacked CD45RO, were positively enriched for CCR7, and omitted terminally differentiated effector memory CD45RA+ cells. Data came from immunoSEQ multiplex PCR; TCRdb stores just in-frame clones and leaves some out. The table lists some 800,000 clones, about 91% of them singletons. Sequences were obtained from naive CD8+ T cells sorted from blood. The source is a man aged 25-45 years in good health.

This chain uses TRBV27 with TRBJ2-1; 11 bases align to TRBD2. Trimming took 3 bases from V and 8 from J; bases not matched to a gene: 6. This CDR3 has 15 residues. CDR1 is MNHEY, CDR2 SMNVEV, per germline (reference sequence). The CDR3 spells CASSFRLAGTYEQFF. CDR3 DNA: TGTGCCAGCAGTTTTAGACTAGCGGGAACCTATGAGCAGTTCTTC.

This chain uses TRBV19 with TRBJ2-1, with 10 bases identical to TRBD2. Looked up from germline, CDR1 is LNHDA and CDR2 is SQIVND (reference sequence). CDR3 length: 16 amino acids. J was trimmed by 0 bases and V by 5 bases; bases with no gene match: 4. CDR3 sequence: CASSPPSGSSYNEQFF. CDR3 nucleotide sequence: TGTGCCAGTAGTCCCCCTAGCGGGAGCTCCTACAATGAGCAGTTCTTC.

In the case of this clone: The sample holds other DNA sequences that translate to the same CDR3. The chain is built from TRBV4-1 and TRBJ2-7; 7 positions agree with TRBD1. Trimming took 3 bases from V and 0 from J; bases not matched to a gene: 5. CDR1 and CDR2 from the germline V gene are MGHRA and YSYEKL. The CDR3 covers 15 residues. CDR3 sequence (DNA): TGCGCCAGCAGCCACCCAGGGGGAAGCTCCTACGAGCAGTACTTC. This encodes CASSHPGGSSYEQYF.

V gene TRBV5-4 combines with J gene TRBJ1-2; D ambiguous. With 5 bases removed from V and 4 bases from J, the gap between germline ends came to 18 bases. Germline V gives CDR1 SGHNT, CDR2 YYREEE (reference sequence). CDR3 length: 15 amino acids. As DNA, the CDR3 is TGTGCCAGCAGTTTGTCGGGTTTAGGGATCTATGGCTACACCTTC. It translates to CASSLSGLGIYGYTF.

The chain employs TRBV5-1 and TRBJ1-4, with 8 nucleotides matching TRBD1. Germline trimming cut 2 bases from V and 7 bases from J; bases unmatched to any gene: 7. This CDR3 has 15 amino acids. Looked up from germline, CDR1 is SGHRS and CDR2 is YFSETQ. The CDR3 DNA is TGCGCCAGCAGCTTCCGGACAGGGAGGAGTGAAAAACTGTTTTTT. Its protein product is CASSFRTGRSEKLFF.

This clone was counted once. The gene calls are TRBV27 and TRBJ2-7; 7 positions match TRBD2. CDR3 length: 18 amino acids. J lost 3 bases, V lost 0 bases, and 14 bases had no gene match. Germline V gives CDR1 MNHEY, CDR2 SMNVEV (reference sequence). CDR3 bases: TGTGCCAGCAGTTTATCGACTGGGGGGGGGTCCTTACTCTACGAGCAGTACTTC. Protein sequence: CASSLSTGGGSLLYEQYF.

V and J are TRBV18 and TRBJ2-5; unclear D gene. The germline V gene encodes CDR1 KGHSH and CDR2 LQKENI. Trimming took off 1 base at V and 4 bases at J, with 16 bases between the two ends. This CDR3 contains 16 residues. The CDR3: CASSPLVPQVGETQYF. The CDR3, as DNA: TGTGCCAGCTCACCACTCGTGCCACAAGTCGGAGAGACCCAGTACTTC.

The chain has TRBV19 and TRBJ2-7; a weak D match, TRBD2 (5 bases). The CDR3 loop spans 15 amino acids. Germline V gene lookup returns CDR1 LNHDA and CDR2 SQIVND (reference sequence). With 1 base removed from V and 3 bases from J, the gap between germline ends came to 13 bases. Written as DNA, the CDR3 is TGTGCCAGTAGTATAGTGGCGGGTCGGGACTACGAGCAGTACTTC. Translation: CASSIVAGRDYEQYF.

V and J are TRBV7-2 and TRBJ1-2, with no clear D. In germline, CDR1 is SGHTA, CDR2 FQGNSA. Trimming left V 2 bases short and J 0 bases short, with 19 bases between. The CDR3 runs to 18 residues. The CDR3: CASSLPADGRSSNYGYTF. The CDR3 DNA reads as TGTGCCAGCAGCTTACCCGCGGACGGCAGGAGTTCTAACTATGGCTACACCTTC.

This clone was counted a single time. The genes are TRBV4-3 and TRBJ1-1; a weak D match, TRBD1 (5 bases). V was pared by 0 bases and J by 4 bases, with 12 bases between. This CDR3 spans 15 amino acids. Germline V gene data show CDR1 as LGHNA and CDR2 as YSLEER. The DNA for the CDR3 is TGCGCCAGCAGCCAAGATAGGACACCACTCACTGAAGCTTTCTTT. It is translated as CASSQDRTPLTEAFF.